The TCR beta chain under discussion was sequenced for a study of shared clonotypes between healthy human individuals. Libraries were prepared by immunoSEQ multiplex PCR; TCRdb keeps only in-frame clonotypes and omits some of them. This table has 2 million to 2.5 million clones, almost 96% appearing once. The CDR3 has 16 residues. Germline trimming cut 3 bases from V and 1 base from J; bases unmatched to any gene: 9. Germline V gene sequence: CDR1 SGHRS, CDR2 YFSETQ. This rearrangement joins TRBV5-1 to TRBJ2-5, with TRBD2 identical over 7 bases. Sequenced sample: naive CD4+ T cells sorted from blood. Stated subset: CD45RA+ positively selected. This TCR derives from a man aged 18 to 35 in good health. The CDR3 protein is CASSSSMGGGQETQYF. CDR3 coding DNA: TGCGCCAGCAGCTCTTCGATGGGCGGGGGCCAAGAGACCCAGTACTTC. The whole variable domain, filled in from reference TRBV5-1 and TRBJ2-5, reads KAGVTQTPRYLIKTRGQQVTLSCSPISGHRSVSWYQQTPGQGLQFLFEYFSETQRNKGNFPGRFSGRQFSNSRSEMNVSTLELGDSALYLCASSSSMGGGQETQYFGPGTRLLVL.